Below, 4 T cell receptor beta chains from the same sample are listed, as sequenced in a study of regulatory T cells in long-lasting Graves disease. Arm-PCR of CDR3 regions and iRepertoire HTBI primers were the basis on which TCR beta libraries were built. TCRdb recomputed calls from the multiplex PCR reads with MiXCR, one row per CDR3 protein. The sample lists hundreds of thousands of distinct CDR3 sequences, roughly 12% occurring once. The time point denotes: newly diagnosed GD, antithyroid drugs for less than 3 months. From PBMCs, RNA was extracted and then used to make the TCR library. These data also formed part of another study, on T cells in Graves' hyperthyroidism and ophthalmopathy.

The specimen comprised peripheral blood mononuclear cells (PBMCs), sampled at new diagnosis, from a patient treated with antithyroid drugs. The receptors were gathered from a man younger than 45 with Graves disease.

Only a few counts were recorded for this clonotype. The rearrangement joins TRBV9 to TRBJ1-2; possible D gene TRBD1, 6 bases. V was trimmed by 4 bases and J by 6 bases, leaving 10 bases between them. The CDR3 spans 12 residues. The V gene's germline CDR1 is SGDLS and CDR2 YYNGEE. For the CDR3, the DNA is TGTGCCAGCAGCAGAACAGGGAATGGCTACACCTTC. Residues: CASSRTGNGYTF.

This clonotype was found many times. The rearrangement links TRBV19 to TRBJ2-1, with 11 bases aligning to TRBD2. With 3 bases clipped from V and 8 bases from J, the junction kept 9 bases outside the gene matches. In germline, CDR1 is LNHDA, CDR2 SQIVND (reference sequence). The CDR3 covers 16 residues. The CDR3 protein is CASSMAGLAVGDEQFF. CDR3 bases: TGTGCCAGTAGTATGGCGGGACTAGCGGTGGGGGATGAGCAGTTCTTC.

Many counts were recorded for this clonotype. The rearrangement links TRBV3-1 to TRBJ2-3; 8 bases line up with TRBD2. Germline V lookup: CDR1 LGHDT, CDR2 YNNKEL (reference sequence). This CDR3 has 16 residues. Trimming at V came to 3 bases and at J to 5 bases, leaving 10 bases not matched to a gene. Here the CDR3 reads CASSHTSGRDGDTQYF. CDR3 in DNA: TGTGCCAGCAGCCACACGAGCGGGAGAGATGGAGATACGCAGTATTTT.

V and J are TRBV3-1 and TRBJ1-2; D is possibly TRBD1 (5 bases). Trimming took 7 bases from V and 2 from J, leaving 14 bases between them. This CDR3 comprises 14 residues. Germline lookup yields CDR1 LGHDT and CDR2 YNNKEL (reference sequence). The CDR3 DNA is TGTGCCAGCATGCCGGGACTCGCCAACTATGGCTACACCTTC. This gives the protein CASMPGLANYGYTF.